This entry lists 24 T cell receptor beta chains sequenced from one sample in a study of Graves' ophthalmopathy and Graves' hyperthyroidism. RNA transcripts provided the template for amplifying TCR beta CDR3 regions. RT-PCR was first run with HTBI primers, then multiplex PCR in a second round. TCRdb independently ran MiXCR on the multiplex PCR reads; one entry per CDR3 protein. Of 650,000 to 900,000 distinct CDR3 sequences detected, about 44% appear once; the ten largest clones hold about 40%. The source material was peripheral blood. These TCRs come from an adult man with Graves' ophthalmopathy.

A word on this clonotype: Likely a read error: the CDR3 ends without its conserved phenylalanine or tryptophan. No DNA is shown, since the ends of the CDR3 on it are uncertain; the CDR3 is the one TCRdb lists. This chain joins TRBV7-6 and TRBJ1-4. CDR1 SGHVS and CDR2 FNYEAQ come from the germline V gene. The CDR3 numbers 12 amino acids, ends counted. The CDR3 region is CASSLGLAGGDL.

The V gene is TRBV7-2, the J gene TRBJ2-7, with a tentative D call TRBD2 (5 bases). The V end lost 5 bases, the J end lost 0 bases, and 11 bases lay between the germline ends. The V gene's germline CDR1 is SGHTA and CDR2 FQGNSA. This CDR3 has 14 residues. This CDR3 is CASSRRAVSYEQYF. The DNA of the CDR3 is TGTGCCAGCAGCAGGCGGGCGGTCTCCTACGAGCAGTACTTC.

The chain employs TRBV7-2 and TRBJ2-5; TRBD2 agrees at 8 bases. With 5 bases clipped from V and 5 bases from J, the junction kept 16 bases outside the gene matches. The CDR3 consists of 17 residues. Germline loops: CDR1 SGHTA, CDR2 FQGNSA. Here the CDR3 reads CASSPRAGGRLRETQYF. The CDR3 nucleotides read TGTGCCAGCAGCCCTCGGGCGGGAGGAAGACTCCGGGAGACCCAGTACTTC.

A remark on this clonotype: A much larger clone differs by one base, so this may be a read error. The chain joins TRBV7-2 to TRBJ2-7; no reliable D call. Germline CDR1 and CDR2: SGHTA and FQGNSA. There are 13 residues in the CDR3. The CDR3 here is CASSHGRNYELYF. CDR3 DNA: TGTGCCAGCAGCCACGGCAGAAACTACGAGCTGTACTTC.

V usage is TRBV7-9 and J usage is TRBJ2-5, with D perhaps TRBD2 (6 bases). The CDR3 is 15 residues long. CDR1 is SEHNR, CDR2 FQNEAQ, per germline (reference sequence). V was pared by 5 bases and J by 5 bases, with 18 bases between. CDR3 nucleotides: TGTGCCAGCAGCGCCCCGGGACTCCGCGGGGAGACCCAGTACTTC. Protein product: CASSAPGLRGETQYF.

This clonotype was counted ten times or more. V is TRBV20-1 and J is TRBJ2-7; the match to TRBD1 covers 7 bases. The trim removed 5 bases at V and 1 base at J, leaving 5 bases unmatched. Germline CDR1 DFQATT, CDR2 SNEGSKA (reference sequence). CDR3 length: 13 amino acids. CDR3 DNA sequence: TGCAGTGCTCGCCGGGACAGATCCTACGAGCAGTACTTC. It specifies CSARRDRSYEQYF.

The V and J genes are TRBV7-9 and TRBJ2-7; D may be TRBD1 (5 bases). Germline CDR1 and CDR2: SEHNR and FQNEAQ (reference sequence). The V end lost 5 bases, the J end lost 0 bases, and 11 bases lay between the germline ends. The CDR3 loop spans 14 amino acids. The CDR3 nucleotides are TGTGCCAGCAGCCCGTGGGGCGTCTCCTACGAGCAGTACTTC. It yields the protein CASSPWGVSYEQYF. Based on the CDR3 plus reference TRBV7-9 and TRBJ2-7, the full variable domain is DTGVSQNPRHKITKRGQNVTFRCDPISEHNRLYWYRQTLGQGPEFLTYFQNEAQLEKSRLLSDRFSAERPKGSFSTLEIQRTEQGDSAMYLCASSPWGVSYEQYFGPGTRLTVT.

V usage is TRBV19 and J usage is TRBJ2-7, with D unresolved. The CDR3 covers 13 residues. CDR1 and CDR2 from the germline V gene are LNHDA and SQIVND (reference sequence). Between the trimmed V and J ends, which lost 6 bases and 3 bases, there was a span of 12 bases. CDR3 in DNA: TGTGCCAGTAGCTACAGACGAGACTACGAGCAGTACTTC. Its translation is CASSYRRDYEQYF.

The chain is built from TRBV25-1 and TRBJ1-2; 8 bases map to TRBD1. J was trimmed by 3 bases and V by 8 bases; bases with no gene match: 8. Germline V CDR1 and CDR2: MGHDK, SYGVNS. The CDR3 is 14 residues long. The CDR3 reads CASQGPTGDYGYTF. The DNA of the CDR3 is TGTGCCAGCCAAGGCCCGACAGGGGACTATGGCTACACCTTC.

This clonotype was found many times. This chain links TRBV4-1 with TRBJ1-2; D might be TRBD1 (5 bases). In germline, CDR1 is MGHRA, CDR2 YSYEKL. The length of the CDR3 is 17 residues. Between the trimmed V and J ends, which lost 0 bases and 2 bases, there was a span of 16 bases. CDR3 sequence reads: CASSQDVSWDGNYGYTF. In DNA, the CDR3 is TGCGCCAGCAGCCAAGATGTGAGTTGGGACGGGAACTATGGCTACACCTTC.

The chain recombines TRBV12-3 or TRBV12-4 with TRBJ1-4, with D possibly being TRBD1 (6 bases). CDR3 length: 14 residues. The ends were cut back, 6 bases at V and 4 bases at J, with 12 bases in the middle. This CDR3 is CASSWGHSNEKLFF. DNA of the CDR3: TGTGCCAGCAGCTGGGGACACAGTAATGAAAAACTGTTTTTT.

A note on this clonotype: A much larger clone differs from this one at a single base, so this may be a read error. V is TRBV7-2 and J is TRBJ2-7, with 7 positions matching TRBD2. The CDR3 covers 13 residues. Germline assignment: CDR1 SGHTA and CDR2 FQGNSA. The CDR3 loop is CASGKAGTYERYF. The CDR3 DNA is TGTGCCAGTGGAAAAGCGGGGACCTACGAGCGGTACTTC.

CDR3 sequence (DNA): TGTGCCAGTAGTAGGGCCGACCTCCACTCCCAGTACTTC. Encoded protein: CASSRADLHSQYF. The chain carries TRBV19 and TRBJ2-5; no firm D call. CDR1 and CDR2 from the germline V gene are LNHDA and SQIVND (reference sequence). Between the trimmed V and J ends, which lost 4 bases and 9 bases, there was a span of 15 bases. The CDR3 is 13 residues long.

This clonotype was seen ten or more times. The chain is built from TRBV7-2 and TRBJ2-5; 16 nucleotides match TRBD2. The V and J ends lost 2 bases and 5 bases, in that order; junction bases with no gene match: 11. Germline assignment: CDR1 SGHTA and CDR2 FQGNSA. There are 19 residues in the CDR3. CDR3 nucleotides: TGTGCCAGCAGCTTATCGGGACTAGCGGGGGGGCTAGGAGCGGAGACCCAGTACTTC. It encodes CASSLSGLAGGLGAETQYF.

This clonotype showed up many times. The rearrangement uses TRBV7-2 and TRBJ1-1; no definite D call. Per the germline V gene, CDR1 is SGHTA and CDR2 is FQGNSA. This CDR3 is built from 13 residues. The ends were cut back, 4 bases at V and 5 bases at J, with 11 bases in the middle. The chain's CDR3 is CASSSILGTEAFF. CDR3 coding DNA: TGTGCCAGCAGCTCAATACTTGGGACTGAAGCTTTCTTT.

V is TRBV6-1 and J is TRBJ2-5, with D possibly being TRBD1 (6 bases). V was clipped by 5 bases and J by 3 bases, with 16 bases between them. Germline CDR1 is MNHNS and CDR2 is SASEGT. The CDR3 sequence is 15 residues long. The CDR3 DNA sequence: TGTGCCAGCAGTTACGTCGGCAGGACAGAAGAGACCCAGTACTTC. Translation gives CASSYVGRTEETQYF.

Comments on this clonotype: One end of the junction does not line up with germline, which may come from a read error. V is TRBV9 and J is TRBJ1-5; D may be TRBD1 (5 bases). CDR1 SGDLS and CDR2 YYNGEE come from the germline V gene. The CDR3 runs 14 residues. CDR3 bases: TGCGCCAGCAGCCAAATTGCGGGGGATCAGCCCCAGCATTTT. Translated: CASSQIAGDQPQHF.

This clonotype was counted ten times or more. At one of its ends the junction is not consistent with the germline gene, which may arise from a read error. V and J are TRBV29-1 and TRBJ2-7; unclear D gene. Germline CDR1 is SQVTM and CDR2 is ANQGSEA. The CDR3 totals 10 residues. CDR3 DNA sequence: TGCAGCGTTGAGTCCTATGAGCAGTACTTC. Its translation: CSVESYEQYF.

CDR3 in DNA: TGTGCCAGCAGCCAGCACCCGGGACCCACCGGGGAGCTGTTTTTT. Its translation is CASSQHPGPTGELFF. This chain connects TRBV25-1 to TRBJ2-2; D tentatively fits TRBD1 or TRBD2 (5 bases each). Germline lookup yields CDR1 MGHDK and CDR2 SYGVNS. CDR3 length equals 15 residues. V gave up 6 bases and J gave up 4 bases, with 15 bases separating them.

This chain joins TRBV7-9 and TRBJ2-5, with D maybe TRBD1 (5 bases). The DNA end lines up better with TRBJ2-1; the J call may be wrong. Germline assignment: CDR1 SEHNR and CDR2 FQNEAQ (reference sequence). The CDR3 has 11 amino acids. The CDR3 spells CASNPGNEQFF. The DNA for the CDR3 is TGTGCCAGCAACCCAGGGAATGAGCAGTTCTTC.

This clonotype occurred many times. V and J are TRBV29-1 and TRBJ1-3, with D possibly matching TRBD1 (5 bases). This CDR3 comprises 13 residues. Trimming removed 4 bases at V and 7 bases at J, with 14 bases between. Per the germline V gene, CDR1 is SQVTM and CDR2 is ANQGSEA. CDR3 amino acids: CSVANSRGNTIYF. The CDR3 DNA follows: TGCAGCGTTGCCAATTCCCGGGGGAACACCATATATTTT.

The rearrangement links TRBV7-8 to TRBJ2-7; 8 bases are a match to TRBD1. CDR1 SGHVS and CDR2 FQNEAQ come from the germline V gene. CDR3 size: 14 residues. J was trimmed by 3 bases and V by 8 bases; bases with no gene match: 9. As DNA, the CDR3 is TGTGCCAGCTTGGGGTGGACAGGGAACTACGAGCAGTACTTC. It encodes CASLGWTGNYEQYF.

A note on this clonotype: One end of the junction is discordant with germline, which a read error may explain. This rearrangement joins TRBV19 to TRBJ2-7; 8 bases align to TRBD1. This CDR3 contains 14 residues. Germline lookup yields CDR1 LNHDA and CDR2 SQIVND (reference sequence). The CDR3 bases are TGTGCCAGGGACAGGGTAATAGGTACCGGGGAGCTGTACTTC. This sequence encodes CARDRVIGTGELYF.

Ten or more counts support this clonotype. The chain combines TRBV9 with TRBJ1-6, with D possibly TRBD1 on 6 matching bases. The CDR3 contains 12 residues. CDR1 and CDR2 from the germline V gene are SGDLS and YYNGEE. Deletions cut 3 bases from V and 11 bases from J, with 9 bases between. The CDR3 DNA sequence: TGTGCCAGCAGCGCACAGGGCCCACCCCTCCACTTT. This sequence encodes CASSAQGPPLHF.